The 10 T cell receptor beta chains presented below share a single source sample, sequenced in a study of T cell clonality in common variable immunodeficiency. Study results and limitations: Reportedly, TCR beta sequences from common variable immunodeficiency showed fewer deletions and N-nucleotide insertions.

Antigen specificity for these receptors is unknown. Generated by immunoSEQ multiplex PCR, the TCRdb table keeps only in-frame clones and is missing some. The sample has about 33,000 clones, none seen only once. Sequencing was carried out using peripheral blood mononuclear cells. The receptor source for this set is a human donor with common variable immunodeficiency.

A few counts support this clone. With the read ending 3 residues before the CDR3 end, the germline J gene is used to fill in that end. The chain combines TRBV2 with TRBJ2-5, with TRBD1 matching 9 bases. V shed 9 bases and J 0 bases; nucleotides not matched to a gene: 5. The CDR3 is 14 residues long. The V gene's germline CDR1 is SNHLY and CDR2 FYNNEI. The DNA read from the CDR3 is TGTGCCAGTAGGACAGGGGCCTACCAAGAGACC. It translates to CASRTGAYQET. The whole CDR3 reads CASRTGAYQETQYF.

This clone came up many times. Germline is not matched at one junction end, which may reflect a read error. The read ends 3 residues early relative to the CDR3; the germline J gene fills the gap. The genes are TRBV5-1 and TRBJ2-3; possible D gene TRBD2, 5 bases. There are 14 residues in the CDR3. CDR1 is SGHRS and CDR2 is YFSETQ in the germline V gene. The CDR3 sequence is CASSLTRDTNTQYF. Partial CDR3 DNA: TGCGCCAGCAGCCTCACTAGAGACACAAATACG.

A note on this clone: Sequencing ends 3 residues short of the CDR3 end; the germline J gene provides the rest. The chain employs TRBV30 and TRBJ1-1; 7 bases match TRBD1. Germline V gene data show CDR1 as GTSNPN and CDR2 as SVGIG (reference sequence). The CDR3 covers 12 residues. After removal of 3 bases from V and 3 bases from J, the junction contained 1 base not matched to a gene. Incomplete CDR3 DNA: TGTGCCTGGAGGGGGACAGACACTGAA. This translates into CAWRGTDTE. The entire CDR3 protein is CAWRGTDTEAFF.

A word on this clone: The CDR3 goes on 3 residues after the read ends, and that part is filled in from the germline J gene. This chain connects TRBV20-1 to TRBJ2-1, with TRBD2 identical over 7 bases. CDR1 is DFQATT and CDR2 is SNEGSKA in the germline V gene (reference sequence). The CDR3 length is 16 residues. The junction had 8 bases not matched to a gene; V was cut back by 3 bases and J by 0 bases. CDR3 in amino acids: CSASGLGGGSYNEQFF. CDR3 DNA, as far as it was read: TGCAGTGCTAGCGGTCTTGGGGGGGGCTCCTACAATGAG.

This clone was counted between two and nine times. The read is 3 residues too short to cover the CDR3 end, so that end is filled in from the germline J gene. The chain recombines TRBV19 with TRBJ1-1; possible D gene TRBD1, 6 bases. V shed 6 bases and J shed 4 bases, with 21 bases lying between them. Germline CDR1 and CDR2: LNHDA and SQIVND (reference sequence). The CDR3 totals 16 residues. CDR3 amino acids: CASRNSYRQGRTEAFF. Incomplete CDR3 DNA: TGTGCCAGTAGGAACTCTTATCGTCAGGGGCGCACTGAA.

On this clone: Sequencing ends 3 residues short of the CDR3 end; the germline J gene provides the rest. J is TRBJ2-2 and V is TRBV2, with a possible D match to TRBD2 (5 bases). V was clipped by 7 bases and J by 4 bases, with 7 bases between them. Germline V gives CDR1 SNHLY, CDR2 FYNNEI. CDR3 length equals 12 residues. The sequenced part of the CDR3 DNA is TGTGCCAGCACCGAGGGCACCGGGGAG. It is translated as CASTEGTGE. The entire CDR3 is CASTEGTGELFF.

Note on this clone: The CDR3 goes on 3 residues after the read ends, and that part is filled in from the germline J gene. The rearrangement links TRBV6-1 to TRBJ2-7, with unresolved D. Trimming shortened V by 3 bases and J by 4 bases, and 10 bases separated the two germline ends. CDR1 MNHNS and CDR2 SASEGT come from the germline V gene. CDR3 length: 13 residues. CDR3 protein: CASSDPPKYEQYF. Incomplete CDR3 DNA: TGTGCCAGCAGTGACCCCCCAAAATACGAG.

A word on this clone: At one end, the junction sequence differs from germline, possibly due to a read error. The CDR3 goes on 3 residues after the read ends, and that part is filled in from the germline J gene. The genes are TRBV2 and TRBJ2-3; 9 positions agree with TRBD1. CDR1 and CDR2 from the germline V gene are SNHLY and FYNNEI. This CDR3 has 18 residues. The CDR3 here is CASREGMGQGPFTDTQYF. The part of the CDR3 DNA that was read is TGTGCCAGCAGGGAAGGTATGGGACAGGGCCCTTTTACAGATACG.

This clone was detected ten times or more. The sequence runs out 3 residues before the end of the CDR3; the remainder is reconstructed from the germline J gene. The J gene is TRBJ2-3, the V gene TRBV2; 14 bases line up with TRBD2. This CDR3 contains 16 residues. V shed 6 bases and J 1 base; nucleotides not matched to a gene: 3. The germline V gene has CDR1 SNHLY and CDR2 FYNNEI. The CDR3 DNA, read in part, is TGTGCCAGCAGGGAGACTAGCGGGGGGGGCACAGATACG. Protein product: CASRETSGGGTDT. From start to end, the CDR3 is CASRETSGGGTDTQYF.

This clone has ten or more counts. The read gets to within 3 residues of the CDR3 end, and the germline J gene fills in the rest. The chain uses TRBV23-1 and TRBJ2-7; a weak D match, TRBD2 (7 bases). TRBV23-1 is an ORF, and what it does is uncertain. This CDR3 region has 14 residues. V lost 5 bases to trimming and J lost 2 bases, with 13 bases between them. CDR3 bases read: TGCGCCAGCAGTAGGGGGGGACAACCCTACGAG. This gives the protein CASSRGGQPYE. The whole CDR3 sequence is CASSRGGQPYEQYF.